What follows are 7 T cell receptor beta chains derived from one specimen sequenced in a study of Ad26.COV2.S vaccination and SARS-CoV-2 variants. Libraries were prepared by immunoSEQ multiplex PCR; TCRdb keeps only in-frame clonotypes and omits some of them. Of about 400,000 clones listed, roughly 90% are singletons. As to treatment: around 19 received Ad26.COV2.S at low or high dose, single or two shots; roughly 5 received placebo; per-sample allocation not given. The samples were gathered on day 63 after the first injection of vaccine or placebo. The sequences come from peripheral blood, collected in a trial of Ad26.COV2.S vaccine versus placebo. The receptors were gathered from a person between 18 and 59 years old who received the Ad26.COV2.S COVID-19 vaccine or a placebo.

This chain connects TRBV29-1 to TRBJ2-7, with 12 bases lining up with TRBD1. From germline, CDR1 is SQVTM and CDR2 ANQGSEA. V trimming: 5 bases; J trimming: 0 bases; junction bases outside the gene matches: 8. This CDR3 region has 16 residues. The CDR3 DNA reads as TGCAGCGTTTTTGGGACAGGGGGCGAGATCTCCTACGAGCAGTACTTC. It translates to CSVFGTGGEISYEQYF.

J is TRBJ2-7 and V is TRBV28; D remains ambiguous. Trimming removed 5 bases at V and 3 bases at J, with 5 bases between. Germline V lookup: CDR1 MDHEN, CDR2 SYDVKM. This CDR3 spans 11 amino acids. Here the CDR3 DNA reads TGTGCCAGCAGTGAAATCTACGAGCAGTACTTC. It translates to CASSEIYEQYF.

The genes are TRBV7-8 and TRBJ1-6; 10 bases match TRBD1. The ends lost 2 bases at V and 15 bases at J; junction bases unmatched: 7. The CDR3 consists of 14 residues. Germline V gene data show CDR1 as SGHVS and CDR2 as FQNEAQ. The CDR3 DNA follows: TGTGCCAGCAGCTTACCGGACAGGGGGGCAATCCTCCACTTT. As protein: CASSLPDRGAILHF.

The chain is built from TRBV27 and TRBJ1-4, with TRBD1 as a possible D gene (6 bases). The CDR3 sequence is 15 residues long. Germline CDR1 reads MNHEY; CDR2 reads SMNVEV (reference sequence). Trimming cost V 2 bases and J 7 bases, with 14 bases left between them. The CDR3 nucleotides read TGTGCCAGCAGTTTAAGGGGCAGGGGAGGTGAAAAACTGTTTTTT. The encoded protein is CASSLRGRGGEKLFF. Full variable domain (missing parts from reference TRBV27 and TRBJ1-4): EAQVTQNPRYLITVTGKKLTVTCSQNMNHEYMSWYRQDPGLGLRQIYYSMNVEVTDKGDVPEGYKVSRKEKRNFPLILESPSPNQTSLYFCASSLRGRGGEKLFFGSGTQLSVL.

This clone is a singleton in its sample. The chain joins TRBV7-2 to TRBJ2-5; D unresolved. V was shortened by 2 bases and J by 1 base, with 5 bases between the two germline ends. Germline loops: CDR1 SGHTA, CDR2 FQGNSA. The CDR3 loop spans 13 amino acids. The CDR3 bases are TGTGCCAGCAGCTTAACCCCCCAAGAGACCCAGTACTTC. It specifies CASSLTPQETQYF. The variable domain in full, with the rest retrieved from reference TRBV7-2 and TRBJ2-5, is GAGVSQSPSNKVTEKGKDVELRCDPISGHTALYWYRQSLGQGLEFLIYFQGNSAPDKSGLPSDRFSAERTGGSVSTLTIQRTQQEDSAVYLCASSLTPQETQYFGPGTRLLVL.

The chain uses TRBV4-3 and TRBJ2-5, with 11 positions matching TRBD1. This CDR3 is built from 16 residues. Germline lookup yields CDR1 LGHNA and CDR2 YSLEER. V gave up 3 bases and J gave up 4 bases; unmatched junction bases: 7. The CDR3 coding sequence is TGCGCCAGCAGCCACGGGAGCGGGACAGGGGGAGAGACCCAGTACTTC. Translating gives CASSHGSGTGGETQYF.

The chain has TRBV3-1 (or the pseudogene TRBV3-2) and TRBJ2-5; 7 positions agree with TRBD2. Germline V gene data show CDR1 as LGHDT and CDR2 as YNNKEL (reference sequence). The CDR3 has 14 amino acids. The trim removed 5 bases at V and 5 bases at J, leaving 8 bases unmatched. The DNA of the CDR3 is TGTGCCAGCAGCACGCGACTAGCCGGGGAGACCCAGTACTTC. The encoded protein is CASSTRLAGETQYF.